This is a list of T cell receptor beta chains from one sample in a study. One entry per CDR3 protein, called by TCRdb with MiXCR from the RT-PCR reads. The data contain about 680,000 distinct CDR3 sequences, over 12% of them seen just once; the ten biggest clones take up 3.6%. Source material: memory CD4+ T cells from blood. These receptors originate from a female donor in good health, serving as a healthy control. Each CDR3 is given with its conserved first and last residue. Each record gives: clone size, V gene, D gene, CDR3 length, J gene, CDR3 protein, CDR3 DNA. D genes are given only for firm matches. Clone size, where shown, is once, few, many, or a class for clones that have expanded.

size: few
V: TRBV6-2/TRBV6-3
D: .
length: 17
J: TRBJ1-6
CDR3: CASSPPPDSSYNSPLHF
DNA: TGTGCCAGCAGTCCGCCACCGGACAGCTCCTATAATTCACCCCTCCACTTT

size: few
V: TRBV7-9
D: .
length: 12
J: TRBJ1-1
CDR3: CASSPFRERAFF
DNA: TGTGCCAGCAGCCCGTTTCGGGAGAGGGCTTTCTTT

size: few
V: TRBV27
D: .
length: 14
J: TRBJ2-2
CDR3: CASSSMANTGELFF
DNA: TGTGCCAGCAGTTCAATGGCGAACACCGGGGAGCTGTTTTTT

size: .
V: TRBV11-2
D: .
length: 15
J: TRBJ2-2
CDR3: CASSQRQANTGELFF
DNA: TGTGCCAGCAGCCAACGACAGGCTAACACCGGGGAGCTGTTTTTT

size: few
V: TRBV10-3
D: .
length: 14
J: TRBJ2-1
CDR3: CAILRDGAMGEQFF
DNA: TGTGCCATCCTCCGTGACGGGGCCATGGGGGAGCAGTTCTTC

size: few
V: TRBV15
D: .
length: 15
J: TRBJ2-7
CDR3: CATSREQGYSYEQYF
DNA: TGTGCCACCAGCAGAGAACAGGGCTACTCCTACGAGCAGTACTTC

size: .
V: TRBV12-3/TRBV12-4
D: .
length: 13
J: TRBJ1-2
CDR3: CASTLRGASGYTF
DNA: TGTGCCAGCACGCTGAGGGGGGCAAGTGGCTACACCTTC

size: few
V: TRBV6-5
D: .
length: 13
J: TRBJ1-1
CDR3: CASKPGHSTEAFF
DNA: TGTGCCAGCAAACCGGGACACTCCACTGAAGCTTTCTTT

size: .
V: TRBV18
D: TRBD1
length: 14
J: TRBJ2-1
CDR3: CASSPRQGDNEQFF
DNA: TGTGCCAGCTCACCTCGACAGGGGGACAATGAGCAGTTCTTC

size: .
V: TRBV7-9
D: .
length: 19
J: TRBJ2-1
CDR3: CASSPQGGGDSSSYNEQFF
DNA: TGTGCCAGCAGCCCTCAAGGAGGGGGGGATTCTAGCTCCTACAATGAGCAGTTCTTC

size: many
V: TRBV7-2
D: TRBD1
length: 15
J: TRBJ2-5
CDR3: CASSLRAGGQETQYF
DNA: TGTGCCAGCAGCTTAAGGGCAGGGGGCCAAGAGACCCAGTACTTC

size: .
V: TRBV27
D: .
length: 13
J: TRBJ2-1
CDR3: CASSWGRIYEQFF
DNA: TGTGCCAGCAGTTGGGGGCGCATCTATGAGCAGTTCTTC

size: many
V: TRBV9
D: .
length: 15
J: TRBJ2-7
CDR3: CASSVSGTKTGEQYF
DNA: TGTGCCAGCAGCGTTTCCGGGACAAAAACAGGGGAGCAGTACTTC

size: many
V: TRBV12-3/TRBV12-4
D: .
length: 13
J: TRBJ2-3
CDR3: CASSLAEDQTQYF
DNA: TGTGCCAGCAGTTTAGCGGAGGATCAAACGCAGTATTTT

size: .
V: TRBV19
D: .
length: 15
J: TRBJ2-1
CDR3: CASSIGLVSYNEQFF
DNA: TGTGCCAGTAGTATTGGCCTAGTATCCTACAATGAGCAGTTCTTC

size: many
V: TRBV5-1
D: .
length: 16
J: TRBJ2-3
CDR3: CASSLMLSSVTDTQYF
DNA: TGCGCCAGCAGCTTGATGCTGTCCTCCGTCACAGATACGCAGTATTTT

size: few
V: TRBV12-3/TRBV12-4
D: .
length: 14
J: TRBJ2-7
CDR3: CASRSQANSYEQYF
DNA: TGTGCCAGCAGGTCACAGGCTAACTCCTACGAGCAGTACTTC

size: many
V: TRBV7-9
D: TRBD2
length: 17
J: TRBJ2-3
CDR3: CASSLGTSGTNADTQYF
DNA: TGTGCCAGCAGCTTAGGAACTAGCGGGACTAATGCAGATACGCAGTATTTT

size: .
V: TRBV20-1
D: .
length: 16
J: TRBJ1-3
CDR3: CSARWSRANSGNTIYF
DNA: TGCAGTGCTAGGTGGTCCCGCGCTAACTCTGGAAACACCATATATTTT

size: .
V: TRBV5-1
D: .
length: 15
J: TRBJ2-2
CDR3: CASSLVEINTGELFF
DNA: TGCGCCAGCAGCTTGGTCGAAATTAACACCGGGGAGCTGTTTTTT

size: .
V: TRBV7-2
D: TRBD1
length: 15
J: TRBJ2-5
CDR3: CASSLNQGAAETQYF
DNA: TGTGCCAGCAGCTTAAACCAGGGGGCCGCGGAGACCCAGTACTTC

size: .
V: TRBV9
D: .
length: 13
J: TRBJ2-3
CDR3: CASSVAGTDTQYF
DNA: TGTGCCAGCAGCGTAGCGGGCACAGATACGCAGTATTTT

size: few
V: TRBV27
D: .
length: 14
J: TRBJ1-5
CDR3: CASSFRAGNQPQHF
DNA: TGTGCCAGCAGTTTCCGGGCGGGCAATCAGCCCCAGCATTTT

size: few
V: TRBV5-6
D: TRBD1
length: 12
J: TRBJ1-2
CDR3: CASSPQDRGYTF
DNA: TGTGCCAGCAGCCCCCAGGACAGGGGCTACACCTTC

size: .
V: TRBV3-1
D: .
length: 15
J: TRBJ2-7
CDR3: CASSLAKTGSYEQYF
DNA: TGTGCCAGCAGCCTGGCCAAGACAGGCTCCTACGAGCAGTACTTC

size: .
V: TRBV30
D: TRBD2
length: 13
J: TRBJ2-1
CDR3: CAWSVLPGGRCVF
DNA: TGTGCCTGGAGTGTACTGCCGGGAGGGCGATGTGTCTTC

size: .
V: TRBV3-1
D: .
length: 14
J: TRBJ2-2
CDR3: CASSQIGGPGELFF
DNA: TGTGCCAGCAGCCAAATTGGGGGTCCCGGGGAGCTGTTTTTT

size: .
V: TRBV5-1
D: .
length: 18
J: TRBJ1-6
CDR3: CASSLGTGAGEFNSPLHF
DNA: TGCGCCAGCAGCTTGGGAACAGGAGCCGGAGAATTTAATTCACCCCTCCACTTT

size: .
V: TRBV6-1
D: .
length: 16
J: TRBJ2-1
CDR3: CASSPFSPRGYNEQFF
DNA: TGTGCCAGCAGTCCCTTTAGCCCCCGGGGATACAATGAGCAGTTCTTC

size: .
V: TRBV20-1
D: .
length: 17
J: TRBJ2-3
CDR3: CSARVADLLAERDTQYF
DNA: TGCAGTGCTAGGGTAGCGGATCTCCTCGCGGAGAGAGATACGCAGTATTTT

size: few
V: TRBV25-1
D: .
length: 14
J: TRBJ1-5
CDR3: CASSEWGGNLCQHF
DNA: .

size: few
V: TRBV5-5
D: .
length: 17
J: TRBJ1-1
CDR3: CASSLALAGAGNTEAFF
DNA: TGTGCCAGCAGCTTGGCTCTGGCAGGGGCAGGGAACACTGAAGCTTTCTTT

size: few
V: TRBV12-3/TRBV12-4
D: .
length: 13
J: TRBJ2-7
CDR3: CASRLGVSYEQYF
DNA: TGTGCCAGCCGATTAGGGGTCTCCTACGAGCAGTACTTC

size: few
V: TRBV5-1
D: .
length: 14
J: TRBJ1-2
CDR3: CASSLYRDDYGYTF
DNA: TGCGCCAGCAGCTTGTACAGGGACGACTATGGCTACACCTTC

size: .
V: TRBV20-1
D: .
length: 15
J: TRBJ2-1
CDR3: CSARAQGQIYNEQFF
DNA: TGCAGTGCTAGAGCCCAGGGGCAAATATACAATGAGCAGTTCTTC

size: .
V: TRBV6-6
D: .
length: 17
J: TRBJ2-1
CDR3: CASRDLRASRGYNEQFF
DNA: TGTGCCAGCAGGGACCTCCGGGCCTCCAGGGGTTACAATGAGCAGTTCTTC

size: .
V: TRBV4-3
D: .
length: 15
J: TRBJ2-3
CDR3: CASSQALANTDTQYF
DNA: TGCGCCAGCAGCCAAGCCCTAGCAAACACAGATACGCAGTATTTT

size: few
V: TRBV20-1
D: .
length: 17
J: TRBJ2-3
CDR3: CSARDLRVQGSTDTQYF
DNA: TGCAGTGCTAGAGATCTCAGGGTGCAGGGGAGCACAGATACGCAGTATTTT

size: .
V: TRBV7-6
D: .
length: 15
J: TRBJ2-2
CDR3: CASSLEASNTGELFF
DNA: TGTGCCAGCAGCTTAGAGGCGTCGAACACCGGGGAGCTGTTTTTT

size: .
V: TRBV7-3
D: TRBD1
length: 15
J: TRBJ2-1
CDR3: CASSPGDRGRTEQFF
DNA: TGTGCCAGCAGCCCGGGGGACAGGGGACGCACTGAGCAGTTCTTC

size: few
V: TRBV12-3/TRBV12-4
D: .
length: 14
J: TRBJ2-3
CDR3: CASRKGVSTDTQYF
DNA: TGTGCCAGCAGAAAAGGGGTTTCCACAGATACGCAGTATTTT

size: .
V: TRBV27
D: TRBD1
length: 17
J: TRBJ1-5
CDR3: CASSLVGGEGAMQPQHF
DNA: TGTGCCAGCAGTTTGGTAGGTGGGGAGGGGGCCATGCAGCCCCAGCATTTT

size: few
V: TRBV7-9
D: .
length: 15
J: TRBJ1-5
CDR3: CASSISLEGNQPQHF
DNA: TGTGCCAGCAGCATCTCCCTAGAAGGCAATCAGCCCCAGCATTTT

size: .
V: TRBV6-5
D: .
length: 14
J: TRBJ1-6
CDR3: CASSYRRSNSPLHF
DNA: TGTGCCAGCAGTTACAGGAGATCTAATTCACCCCTCCACTTT

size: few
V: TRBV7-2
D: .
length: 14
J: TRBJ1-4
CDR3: CASSPRLLDEKLFF
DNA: TGTGCCAGCAGCCCCCGCCTCCTTGATGAAAAACTGTTTTTT

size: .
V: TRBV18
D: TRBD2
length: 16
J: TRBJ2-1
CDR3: CASSPPAGGRNNEQFF
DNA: TGTGCCAGCTCACCACCCGCGGGCGGGAGAAACAATGAGCAGTTCTTC